Listed below are T cell receptor beta chains from one sample, sequenced in a study of shared clonotypes between healthy human individuals. The data were produced by immunoSEQ multiplex PCR, yet TCRdb's version contains in-frame clones alone and is incomplete. The sample has roughly 1.5 million clones, 95% to 99% seen once. The sequencing input was naive CD4+ T cells sorted from blood. All receptors come from a man aged 25 to 40 in good health. Each CDR3 is given with its conserved first and last residue. Each record gives: CDR3 DNA, CDR3 protein, J gene, clone size, D gene, V gene. A D gene is named only where the DNA matches it firmly. Size is stated for part of the rows, as once, few or many counts, or as a class when the clone is expanded.

DNA: TGCAGTGCTAGGGTATCCATCGGCTACACCTTC
CDR3: CSARVSIGYTF
J: TRBJ1-2
size: once
D: -
V: TRBV20-1

DNA: TGCGCCAGCAGCCCGACTGAGACGAACACCGGGGAGCTGTTTTTT
CDR3: CASSPTETNTGELFF
J: TRBJ2-2
size: -
D: -
V: TRBV5-1

DNA: TGTGCCAGCAGTTCCTACAGGTCTGGAAACACCATATATTTT
CDR3: CASSSYRSGNTIYF
J: TRBJ1-3
size: -
D: -
V: TRBV27

DNA: TGTGCCAGTAGTACCCGTCGGGCCACCAATCAGCCCCAGCATTTT
CDR3: CASSTRRATNQPQHF
J: TRBJ1-5
size: -
D: -
V: TRBV19

DNA: TGTGCCAGCAGTATAGTACCCGCAGTAGGTGTTGCCCAGCCCCAGCATTTT
CDR3: CASSIVPAVGVAQPQHF
J: TRBJ1-5
size: once
D: -
V: TRBV28

DNA: TGCAGTGCTAGAGCCGGAAACACCATATATTTT
CDR3: CSARAGNTIYF
J: TRBJ1-3
size: -
D: -
V: TRBV20-1

DNA: TGTGCCAGCAGCTTAGTTATTGCAGCCAACTATGGCTACACCTTC
CDR3: CASSLVIAANYGYTF
J: TRBJ1-2
size: -
D: -
V: TRBV11-2

DNA: TGCGCCAGCAGCGAGGGACTAGCGGAGTACAATGAGCAGTTCTTC
CDR3: CASSEGLAEYNEQFF
J: TRBJ2-1
size: -
D: TRBD2
V: TRBV5-1

DNA: TGTGCCAGAAGACATAGAAGATCTTACGAGCAGTACTTC
CDR3: CARRHRRSYEQYF
J: TRBJ2-7
size: -
D: -
V: TRBV28

DNA: TGTGCCAGCAGCTTGTTCGGGCGCGGAGGCGATGAGCAGTTCTTC
CDR3: CASSLFGRGGDEQFF
J: TRBJ2-1
size: -
D: -
V: TRBV5-4

DNA: TGTGCCAGCCGACCCGGCCAGGGGGTATACTATGGCTACACCTTC
CDR3: CASRPGQGVYYGYTF
J: TRBJ1-2
size: -
D: TRBD1
V: TRBV27

DNA: TGTGCCAGCAGCTTGGCGGGACTAGCGGGCTACAATGAGCAGTTCTTC
CDR3: CASSLAGLAGYNEQFF
J: TRBJ2-1
size: -
D: TRBD2
V: TRBV5-8

DNA: TGTGCCAGCAGCCCCGGGACAGTCGCCAGGGGCGACTCTGGAAACACCATATATTTT
CDR3: CASSPGTVARGDSGNTIYF
J: TRBJ1-3
size: -
D: TRBD1
V: TRBV7-6

DNA: TGTGCCAGCAGCCCACCGAGGGCACTACACTCTGAAGCTTTCTTT
CDR3: CASSPPRALHSEAFF
J: TRBJ1-1
size: -
D: -
V: TRBV5-4

DNA: TGCGCCAGCAGCTTGGCCTCGGGGAGTATCAGCACAGATACGCAGTATTTT
CDR3: CASSLASGSISTDTQYF
J: TRBJ2-3
size: -
D: -
V: TRBV5-1

DNA: TGTGCCGGTGGCTACGAGCAGTACTTC
CDR3: CAGGYEQYF
J: TRBJ2-7
size: -
D: -
V: TRBV6-1

DNA: TGTGCCAGCAGGAACTCAGGGGTCCCTTCCTACAATGAGCAGTTCTTC
CDR3: CASRNSGVPSYNEQFF
J: TRBJ2-1
size: -
D: -
V: TRBV28

DNA: TGCAGCACCCTACTCGGCGGTCGGGGCTACACCTTC
CDR3: CSTLLGGRGYTF
J: TRBJ1-2
size: -
D: -
V: TRBV29-1

DNA: TGTGCCAGCAGGATAGCGGAGACCCAGTACTTC
CDR3: CASRIAETQYF
J: TRBJ2-5
size: -
D: -
V: TRBV7-2

DNA: TGTGCCACCAGCAGAGTCAGGCCCGGGGTCGAGCAGTACTTC
CDR3: CATSRVRPGVEQYF
J: TRBJ2-7
size: -
D: -
V: TRBV15

DNA: TGTGCCAGCAGCCTCCGGGGAGCTAGGGCCTACGAGCAGTACTTC
CDR3: CASSLRGARAYEQYF
J: TRBJ2-7
size: -
D: -
V: TRBV7-8

DNA: TGTGCCATCACCATTGACCCGAACACTGAAGCTTTCTTT
CDR3: CAITIDPNTEAFF
J: TRBJ1-1
size: -
D: -
V: TRBV10-3

DNA: TGTGCCAGCAGCATAGATAGAATTCTCGATGAGCAGTTCTTC
CDR3: CASSIDRILDEQFF
J: TRBJ2-1
size: -
D: -
V: TRBV9

DNA: TGTGCCAGCACCCGGGACAGATACAATGAGCAGTTCTTC
CDR3: CASTRDRYNEQFF
J: TRBJ2-1
size: -
D: TRBD1
V: TRBV7-6

DNA: TGTGCCAGCTCGTATGGGCCAACAGGAAACACCATATATTTT
CDR3: CASSYGPTGNTIYF
J: TRBJ1-3
size: -
D: -
V: TRBV18

DNA: TGTGCCAGCAAAAGGACGACTCAGAACACCGGGGAGCTGTTTTTT
CDR3: CASKRTTQNTGELFF
J: TRBJ2-2
size: -
D: -
V: TRBV2

DNA: TGTGCCAGCAGCTTAGCCCGATGGGCCGCCTACGAGCAGTACTTC
CDR3: CASSLARWAAYEQYF
J: TRBJ2-7
size: -
D: -
V: TRBV7-2

DNA: TGTGCCAGCAGTTTCACAACTAGCGGTAACCCCTACGAGCAGTACTTC
CDR3: CASSFTTSGNPYEQYF
J: TRBJ2-7
size: once
D: TRBD2
V: TRBV28

DNA: TGTGCCAGCAGCTTAAATAGACTAGCGGGAAGGCATGAGCAGTTCTTC
CDR3: CASSLNRLAGRHEQFF
J: TRBJ2-1
size: -
D: TRBD2
V: TRBV7-3

DNA: TGTGCCAGCCGGGAGCGGGAACTTGCAGATACGCAGTATTTT
CDR3: CASRERELADTQYF
J: TRBJ2-3
size: -
D: TRBD2
V: TRBV7-9